Described below is a single TCR beta chain sequence and its context. The germline CDR1 and CDR2 sequences are SGHDN and FVKESK. The CDR3 runs 17 residues. V was clipped by 4 bases and J by 4 bases; unmatched bases: 11. The data originate from a study of CD8 T cells in Susac syndrome. The RNA, about 0.5 to 1 ug, was put through reverse transcription using random hexamers. MiXCR, run by TCRdb on the immunoSEQ multiplex PCR reads, gives a single entry per CDR3 protein. The repertoire includes roughly 200,000 distinct CDR3 sequences, over 90% of them detected once, and around 0.094% sits in the top ten. From blood CD8+ and CD4+ T cells, the TCR beta chain was sequenced.

Sequenced material: CD4+ T cells from PBMCs. The source of this sequence is a human donor with Susac syndrome. This chain links TRBV14 with TRBJ1-4, with 8 bases lining up with TRBD1. Here the CDR3 DNA reads TGTGCCAGCAGCCGCCTCATGGGGGACAGGCGTAATGAAAAACTGTTTTTT. It translates to CASSRLMGDRRNEKLFF.